This T cell receptor beta chain was retrieved from a study of blood T cell repertoires in COVID-19. Study context: The origin of the acute and convalescent COVID-19 samples was the United States, Italy and Spain. Sources were T cells, B-cell-depleted T cells, or PBMCs; the material itself was cDNA or gDNA.

Germline V gives CDR1 KGHDR, CDR2 SFDVKD. J gave up 4 bases and V 2 bases, and 15 bases lay outside the gene matches. The CDR3 totals 20 residues. Assay: immunoSEQ multiplex PCR; the TCRdb copy retains only in-frame clones and omits some. The sample shows more than 200,000 clones, around 90% of them seen only once. V usage is TRBV24-1 and J usage is TRBJ2-2, with TRBD2 matching 10 bases. The receptor comes from an older man with acute or convalescent COVID-19. Specimen: peripheral blood. The CDR3 DNA reads as TGTGCCACCAGTGATTCTTCGACTAGCGGGTTTCGGGGGGGCACCGGGGAGCTGTTTTTT. Translating gives CATSDSSTSGFRGGTGELFF.